This TCR beta chain was identified during a study of blood T cell repertoires in COVID-19. Using immunoSEQ multiplex PCR, the repertoire was profiled, and TCRdb retains in-frame clones only, with some absent. The table lists about 150,000 clones, about 82% of them singletons. Cohorts were based on clinical histories the participants reported. The recovered donors of Cohort 3 showed two negative PCRs, clearance, or symptom resolution. The sequenced sample consisted of PBMCs or T cells enriched from blood (not recorded which). The TCR originated in a woman aged 40-49 years who had recovered from COVID-19.

CDR3 sequence reads: CAWNQQTGGTSPLHF. CDR3 DNA sequence: TGTGCCTGGAACCAACAAACAGGGGGCACTTCACCCCTCCACTTT. The chain joins TRBV30 to TRBJ1-6; TRBD1 agrees at 9 bases. The CDR3 consists of 15 residues. Germline V lookup: CDR1 GTSNPN, CDR2 SVGIG (reference sequence). V shed 4 bases, J shed 9 bases, and the junction held 10 bases outside the gene matches. Together with reference TRBV30 and TRBJ1-6, the CDR3 gives the full variable domain: SQTIHQWPATLVQPVGSPLSLECTVEGTSNPNLYWYRQAAGRGLQLLFYSVGIGQISSEVPQNLSASRPQDRQFILSSKKLLLSDSGFYLCAWNQQTGGTSPLHFGNGTRLTVT.